This TCR beta chain stems from a study of T cell responses to AZD1222 COVID-19 vaccine. Between the trimmed V and J ends, which lost 4 bases and 2 bases, there was a span of 15 bases. This CDR3 comprises 15 residues. From germline, CDR1 is SGHRS and CDR2 YFSETQ. The protocol was immunoSEQ multiplex PCR, while the TCRdb copy is restricted to in-frame clones and leaves out a portion. In the table there are some 180,000 clones, roughly nine tenths of which are singletons. As to this clone: The antigen remains undetermined.

The study's findings and limits: White British ancestry dominated among donors, who included more females, and clonal diversity was possibly underestimated. The study sampled repertoires only after the peak T cell response.

The sequencing here drew on peripheral blood, taken 28 days after the second AZD1222 dose. The chain combines TRBV5-1 with TRBJ1-2; D gene uncertain. This clonotype was obtained from an adult who received the AZD1222 COVID-19 vaccine. The CDR3 spells CASSIGHAGNYGYTF. The CDR3 DNA reads as TGCGCCAGCAGCATTGGCCATGCAGGAAACTATGGCTACACCTTC.